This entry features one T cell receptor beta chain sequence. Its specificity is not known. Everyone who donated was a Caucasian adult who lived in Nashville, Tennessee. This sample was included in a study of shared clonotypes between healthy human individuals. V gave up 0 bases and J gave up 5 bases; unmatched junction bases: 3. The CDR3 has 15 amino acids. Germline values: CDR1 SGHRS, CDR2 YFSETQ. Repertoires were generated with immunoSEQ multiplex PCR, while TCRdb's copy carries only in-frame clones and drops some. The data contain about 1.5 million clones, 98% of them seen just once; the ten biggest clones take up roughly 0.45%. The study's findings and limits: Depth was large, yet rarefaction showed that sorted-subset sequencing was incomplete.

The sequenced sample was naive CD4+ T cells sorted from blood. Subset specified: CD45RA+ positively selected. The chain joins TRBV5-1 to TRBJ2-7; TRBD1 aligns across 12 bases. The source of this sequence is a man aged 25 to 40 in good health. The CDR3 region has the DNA TGCGCCAGCAGCTTGGGGGACAGGGGGCCGAACGAGCAGTACTTC. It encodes CASSLGDRGPNEQYF.